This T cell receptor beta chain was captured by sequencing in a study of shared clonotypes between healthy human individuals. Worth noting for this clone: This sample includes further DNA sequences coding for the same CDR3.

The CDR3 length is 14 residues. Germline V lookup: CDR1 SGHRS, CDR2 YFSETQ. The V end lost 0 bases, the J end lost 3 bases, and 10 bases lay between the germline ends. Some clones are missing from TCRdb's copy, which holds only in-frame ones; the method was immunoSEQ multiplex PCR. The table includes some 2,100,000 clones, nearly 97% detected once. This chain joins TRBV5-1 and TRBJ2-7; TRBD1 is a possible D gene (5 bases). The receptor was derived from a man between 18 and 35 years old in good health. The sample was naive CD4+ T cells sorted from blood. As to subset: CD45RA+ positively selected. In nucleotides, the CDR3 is TGCGCCAGCAGCTTGGGTCAGGGTGGCTACGAGCAGTACTTC. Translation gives CASSLGQGGYEQYF.